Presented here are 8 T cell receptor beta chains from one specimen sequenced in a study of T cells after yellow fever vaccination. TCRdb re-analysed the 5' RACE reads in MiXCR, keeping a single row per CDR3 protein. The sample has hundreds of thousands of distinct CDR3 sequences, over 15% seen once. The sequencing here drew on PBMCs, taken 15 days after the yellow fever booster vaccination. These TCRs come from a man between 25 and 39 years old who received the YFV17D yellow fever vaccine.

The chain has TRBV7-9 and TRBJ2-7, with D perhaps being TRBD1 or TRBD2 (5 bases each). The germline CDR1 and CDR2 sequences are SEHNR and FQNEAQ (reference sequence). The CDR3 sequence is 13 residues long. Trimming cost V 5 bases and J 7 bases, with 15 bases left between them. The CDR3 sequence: CASSPMGVGEQYF. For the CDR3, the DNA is TGTGCCAGCAGCCCAATGGGGGTAGGGGAGCAGTACTTC.

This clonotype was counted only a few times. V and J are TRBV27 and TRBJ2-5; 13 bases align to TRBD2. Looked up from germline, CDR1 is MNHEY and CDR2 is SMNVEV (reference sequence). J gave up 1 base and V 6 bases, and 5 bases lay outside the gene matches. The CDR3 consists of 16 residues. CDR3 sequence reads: CASSKWTSGGQETQYF. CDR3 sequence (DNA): TGTGCCAGCAGCAAATGGACTAGCGGGGGCCAAGAGACCCAGTACTTC.

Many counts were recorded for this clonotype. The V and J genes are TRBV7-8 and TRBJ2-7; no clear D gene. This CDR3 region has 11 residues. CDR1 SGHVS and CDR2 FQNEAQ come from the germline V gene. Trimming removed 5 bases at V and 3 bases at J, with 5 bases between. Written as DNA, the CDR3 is TGTGCCAGCAGCCCCCGCTACGAGCAGTACTTC. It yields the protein CASSPRYEQYF.

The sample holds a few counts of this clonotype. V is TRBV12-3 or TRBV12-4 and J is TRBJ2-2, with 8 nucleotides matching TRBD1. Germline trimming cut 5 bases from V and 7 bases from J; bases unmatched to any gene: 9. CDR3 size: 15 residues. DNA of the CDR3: TGTGCCAGCAGTGGATTGACAGGGGCGAGCGGGGAGCTGTTTTTT. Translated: CASSGLTGASGELFF.

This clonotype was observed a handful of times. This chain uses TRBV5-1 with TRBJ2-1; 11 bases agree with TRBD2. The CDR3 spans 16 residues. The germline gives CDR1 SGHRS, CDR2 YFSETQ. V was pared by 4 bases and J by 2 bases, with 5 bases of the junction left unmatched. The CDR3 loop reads CASSRSTSGTYNEQFF. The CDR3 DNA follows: TGCGCCAGCAGCCGCTCGACTAGCGGGACCTACAATGAGCAGTTCTTC.

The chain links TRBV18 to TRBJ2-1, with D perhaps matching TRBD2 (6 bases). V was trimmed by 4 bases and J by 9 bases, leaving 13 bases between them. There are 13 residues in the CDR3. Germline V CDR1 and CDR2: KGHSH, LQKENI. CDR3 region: CASSQAGGFEQFF. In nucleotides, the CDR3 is TGTGCCAGCTCACAAGCGGGTGGTTTTGAGCAGTTCTTC.

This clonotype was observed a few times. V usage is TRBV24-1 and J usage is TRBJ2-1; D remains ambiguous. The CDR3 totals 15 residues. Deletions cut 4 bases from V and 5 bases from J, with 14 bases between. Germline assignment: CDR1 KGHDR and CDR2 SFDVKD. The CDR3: CATSDPLTPDNEQFF. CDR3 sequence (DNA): TGTGCCACCAGTGACCCACTGACACCTGACAATGAGCAGTTCTTC.

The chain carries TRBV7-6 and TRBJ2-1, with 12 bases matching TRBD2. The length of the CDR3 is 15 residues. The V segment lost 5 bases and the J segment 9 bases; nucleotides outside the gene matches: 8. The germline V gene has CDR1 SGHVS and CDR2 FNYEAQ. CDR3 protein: CASSAGLAGSGEQFF. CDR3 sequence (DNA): TGTGCCAGCAGCGCCGGACTAGCGGGATCGGGTGAGCAGTTCTTC.